The 22 T cell receptor beta chains reported below all come from one sample, sequenced in a study of CD8 T cells in Susac syndrome. Reverse transcription used about 0.45 to 1 ug RNA and random hexamers. From the immunoSEQ multiplex PCR reads, TCRdb called clonotypes with MiXCR, one entry per CDR3 protein. This table holds roughly 110,000 distinct CDR3 sequences, around 90% found once. Sequenced material: CD4+ T cells from PBMCs. The receptor set was obtained from a human donor in good health.

The chain recombines TRBV11-1 with TRBJ2-1; D uncertain. V lost 0 bases and J lost 6, with 15 bases in between. The germline V gene has CDR1 SGHAT and CDR2 FQDESV (reference sequence). CDR3 length: 16 residues. The CDR3 spells CASSLAVALVGNEQFF. The DNA for the CDR3 is TGTGCCAGCAGCTTAGCGGTAGCCCTCGTGGGCAATGAGCAGTTCTTC.

This clonotype was seen only once. The V and J genes are TRBV2 and TRBJ2-7; D is ambiguous. Germline V CDR1 and CDR2: SNHLY, FYNNEI. V was clipped by 8 bases and J by 0 bases, with 5 bases between them. This CDR3 spans 11 amino acids. In DNA form, the CDR3 reads TGTGCCAGCGTGACCTCCTACGAGCAGTACTTC. Translation: CASVTSYEQYF.

The chain carries TRBV7-9 and TRBJ2-7; D call uncertain. The V and J ends lost 7 bases and 1 base respectively, with 11 bases between them. The CDR3 extends over 13 amino acids. Germline lookup yields CDR1 SEHNR and CDR2 FQNEAQ (reference sequence). CDR3 in DNA: TGTGCCAGCATCCCATCGTGGTCCTACGAGCAGTACTTC. This translates into CASIPSWSYEQYF.

The chain recombines TRBV11-2 with TRBJ2-1, with D maybe TRBD1 (6 bases). V lost 6 bases to trimming and J lost 0 bases, with 15 bases between them. Germline-derived CDR1 and CDR2 are SGHAT and FQNNGV. The CDR3 loop spans 16 amino acids. The CDR3 sequence: CASSRHTGSSYNEQFF. CDR3 in DNA: TGTGCCAGCAGTCGGCATACAGGGAGCTCCTACAATGAGCAGTTCTTC.

The rearrangement uses TRBV15 and TRBJ1-2; no clear D. V was shortened by 5 bases and J by 4 bases, with 8 bases between the two germline ends. Germline V lookup: CDR1 LNHNV, CDR2 YYDKDF (reference sequence). The CDR3 covers 12 residues. This CDR3 reads CATSDIRYGYTF. CDR3 coding DNA: TGTGCCACCAGCGATATTCGCTATGGCTACACCTTC.

The J gene is TRBJ1-3, the V gene TRBV12-3 or TRBV12-4; D unclear. This CDR3 spans 13 amino acids. Trimming stripped 5 bases from V and 5 bases from J, with 10 bases between. In DNA, the CDR3 is TGTGCCAGCAGTCCCTACGGGAGAAACACCATATATTTT. Translation gives CASSPYGRNTIYF.

The CDR3 region is CASSLFQGYTYEQYF. The CDR3 DNA is TGCGCCAGCAGCTTGTTCCAGGGGTACACCTACGAGCAGTACTTC. The rearrangement uses TRBV5-1 and TRBJ2-7, with a weak D call TRBD1 (6 bases). V lost 1 base to trimming and J lost 2 bases, with 13 bases between them. Germline lookup yields CDR1 SGHRS and CDR2 YFSETQ. The CDR3 consists of 15 residues.

V usage is TRBV5-4 and J usage is TRBJ1-2, with D perhaps matching TRBD1 (5 bases). V shed 3 bases and J shed 7 bases, with 16 bases lying between them. The germline gives CDR1 SGHNT, CDR2 YYREEE (reference sequence). The CDR3 is 14 residues long. The CDR3 DNA follows: TGTGCCAGCAGCTGGGAGGGACGGGGCGGTGGCTACACCTTC. This sequence encodes CASSWEGRGGGYTF.

The chain employs TRBV3-1 and TRBJ1-5, with 7 bases matching TRBD1. Losses at the gene ends were 0 bases for V and 2 bases for J; bases not matched to a gene: 13. The CDR3 has 19 amino acids. The germline gives CDR1 LGHDT, CDR2 YNNKEL (reference sequence). This chain's CDR3 is CASSQEREQGRRGNQPQHF. In DNA, the CDR3 is TGTGCCAGCAGCCAAGAAAGGGAACAGGGGCGCCGGGGCAATCAGCCCCAGCATTTT. Filled out from reference TRBV3-1 and TRBJ1-5, the complete variable domain reads DTAVSQTPKYLVTQMGNDKSIKCEQNLGHDTMYWYKQDSKKFLKIMFSYNNKELIINETVPNRFSPKSPDKAHLNLHINSLELGDSAVYFCASSQEREQGRRGNQPQHFGDGTRLSIL.

The chain links TRBV19 to TRBJ2-4, with 10 bases that match TRBD1. The V and J ends lost 3 bases and 1 base, in that order; junction bases with no gene match: 12. The CDR3 is 19 residues long. Germline CDR1 LNHDA, CDR2 SQIVND (reference sequence). In nucleotides, the CDR3 is TGTGCCAGTAGTATCCCGGGACAGGGGAGAGCGTTGGCCAAAAACATTCAGTACTTC. This gives the protein CASSIPGQGRALAKNIQYF.

V gene TRBV3-1 combines with J gene TRBJ1-5; the D gene is possibly TRBD1 (5 bases). CDR1 LGHDT and CDR2 YNNKEL come from the germline V gene (reference sequence). The CDR3 is 14 residues long. V was clipped by 8 bases and J by 3 bases, with 14 bases between them. CDR3 sequence (DNA): TGTGCCAGCGCGGGGGGGGTTGCCAATCAGCCCCAGCATTTT. This translates into CASAGGVANQPQHF. The complete variable domain, with remaining parts taken from reference TRBV3-1 and TRBJ1-5, reads DTAVSQTPKYLVTQMGNDKSIKCEQNLGHDTMYWYKQDSKKFLKIMFSYNNKELIINETVPNRFSPKSPDKAHLNLHINSLELGDSAVYFCASAGGVANQPQHFGDGTRLSIL.

The chain couples TRBV7-2 to TRBJ2-3, with a tentative D call TRBD2 (5 bases). The CDR3 length is 16 residues. The germline V gene encodes CDR1 SGHTA and CDR2 FQGNSA. V was pared by 1 base and J by 2 bases, with 13 bases between. The CDR3 reads CASSLDLAGYTDTQYF. DNA of the CDR3: TGTGCCAGCAGCTTAGACCTCGCGGGTTACACAGATACGCAGTATTTT.

The chain recombines TRBV3-1 with TRBJ1-6; the match to TRBD1 covers 10 bases. The CDR3 sequence is 17 residues long. In germline, CDR1 is LGHDT, CDR2 YNNKEL (reference sequence). The junction had 9 bases not matched to a gene; V was cut back by 3 bases and J by 7 bases. The CDR3, as DNA: TGTGCCAGCAGCCACACGACAGGGGGCGCGAGGAATTCACCCCTCCACTTT. It specifies CASSHTTGGARNSPLHF.

CDR3 in amino acids: CASSLRGGGLETQYF. Written as DNA, the CDR3 is TGTGCCAGCAGCTTAAGAGGGGGGGGCCTAGAGACCCAGTACTTC. The chain recombines TRBV7-3 with TRBJ2-5; D is possibly TRBD2 (7 bases). The V end was cut by 1 base, the J end by 4 bases, with 13 bases between. The CDR3 sequence is 15 residues long. CDR1 SGHTA and CDR2 FQGTGA come from the germline V gene.

This clonotype was seen a few times. The rearrangement joins TRBV5-4 to TRBJ2-1; D call uncertain. Germline lookup yields CDR1 SGHNT and CDR2 YYREEE (reference sequence). Trimming left V 0 bases short and J 7 bases short, with 8 bases between. The length of the CDR3 is 13 residues. CDR3 nucleotides: TGTGCCAGCAGCTTGGACAGAGATAATGAGCAGTTCTTC. Protein product: CASSLDRDNEQFF.

This chain connects TRBV2 to TRBJ2-2; possibly TRBD1 for D (6 bases). Looked up from germline, CDR1 is SNHLY and CDR2 is FYNNEI. The V gene lost 3 bases and the J gene lost 6 bases, with 14 bases spanning the gap. The CDR3 sequence is 15 residues long. Written as DNA, the CDR3 is TGTGCCAGCAGTGAGGAACAGGGAACGGCCGGGGAGCTGTTTTTT. Amino acid sequence: CASSEEQGTAGELFF.

The sample holds one count of this clonotype. The V and J genes are TRBV6-5 and TRBJ2-7; D uncertain. Trimming took 6 bases from V and 4 from J, leaving 16 bases between them. Looked up from germline, CDR1 is MNHEY and CDR2 is SVGAGI. CDR3 size: 14 residues. The CDR3 loop is CASREKEPGYEQYF. The CDR3 DNA reads as TGTGCCAGCAGAGAGAAGGAGCCGGGTTACGAGCAGTACTTC.

The chain recombines TRBV13 with TRBJ2-3; 7 bases agree with TRBD1. The CDR3 runs to 15 residues. V lost 4 bases and J lost 1; bases outside the gene matches: 5. Germline V gives CDR1 PRHDT, CDR2 FYEKMQ (reference sequence). The DNA for the CDR3 is TGTGCCAGCAGCTCCGGGACAGATGGCACAGATACGCAGTATTTT. It yields the protein CASSSGTDGTDTQYF. The full variable domain, rest sourced from reference TRBV13 and TRBJ2-3, is AAGVIQSPRHLIKEKRETATLKCYPIPRHDTVYWYQQGPGQDPQFLISFYEKMQSDKGSIPDRFSAQQFSDYHSELNMSSLELGDSALYFCASSSGTDGTDTQYFGPGTRLTVL.

The chain employs TRBV9 and TRBJ2-1, with a tentative D call TRBD2 (5 bases). Germline-derived CDR1 and CDR2 are SGDLS and YYNGEE. This CDR3 contains 16 residues. Trimming removed 4 bases from V and 2 bases from J, with 16 bases in between. The CDR3 spells CASSPRTFTPYNEQFF. Here the CDR3 DNA reads TGTGCCAGCAGCCCCCGGACTTTTACCCCCTACAATGAGCAGTTCTTC.

This rearrangement joins TRBV7-2 to TRBJ2-1; 10 bases line up with TRBD2. The J segment lost 9 bases and the V segment lost 2 bases, leaving 10 bases of the junction unmatched. Germline V gene data show CDR1 as SGHTA and CDR2 as FQGNSA. The CDR3 has 16 residues. CDR3 coding DNA: TGTGCCAGCAGCTTAACAGCGGGGGGGCCAGTGAGTGAGCAGTTCTTC. Protein product: CASSLTAGGPVSEQFF.

The rearrangement links TRBV20-1 to TRBJ1-3, with D unresolved. V shed 1 base and J shed 4 bases, with 5 bases lying between them. The CDR3 totals 12 residues. Looked up from germline, CDR1 is DFQATT and CDR2 is SNEGSKA (reference sequence). CDR3 nucleotides: TGCAGTGCTAGAGTTCTAGGAAACACCATATATTTT. Translating gives CSARVLGNTIYF.

Turning to this clonotype: The CDR3 does not close with the conserved phenylalanine or tryptophan, likely indicating a read error. The CDR3 spells CSARGAGSQETQYS. The DNA of the CDR3 is TGCAGTGCTAGAGGAGCGGGGAGTCAAGAGACCCAGTACTCC. This chain connects TRBV20-1 to TRBJ2-5; 7 bases agree with TRBD2. Germline assignment: CDR1 DFQATT and CDR2 SNEGSKA (reference sequence). The V gene end was trimmed by 1 base and the J gene end by 2 bases; junction bases not matched to a gene: 4. The CDR3 has 14 amino acids.